A selection of T cell receptor beta chains follows, all from one sample in a study of blood T cell repertoires in COVID-19. The repertoire was sequenced with immunoSEQ multiplex PCR; TCRdb's copy has only in-frame clones and lacks some. The data hold under 200,000 clones, with around 85% observed a single time. The sample consisted of peripheral blood. The source of these receptors is a woman older than 75 with acute or convalescent COVID-19. CDR3s include the opening cysteine and the closing phenylalanine or tryptophan. Fields, in order: CDR3 length, clone size, D gene, V gene, J gene, CDR3 protein, CDR3 DNA. A D gene is named only where the DNA matches it firmly. Size is omitted from some rows. Given values are once, few, many or a class for expanded clones.

16	NA	TRBD1	TRBV10-3	TRBJ1-5	CAISESDRGRNQPQHF	TGTGCCATCAGTGAGTCGGACAGGGGCCGCAATCAGCCCCAGCATTTT
15	NA	NA	TRBV5-4	TRBJ1-3	CASSSTGYSGNTIYF	TGTGCCAGCAGCTCGACAGGATACTCTGGAAACACCATATATTTT
16	NA	TRBD2	TRBV7-2	TRBJ2-1	CASSSGGLAVYNEQFF	TGTGCCAGCAGCTCGGGGGGACTAGCGGTCTACAATGAGCAGTTCTTC
16	NA	NA	TRBV5-5	TRBJ1-1	CASSSGVRGGNTEAFF	TGTGCCAGCAGCTCAGGGGTACGGGGTGGGAACACTGAAGCTTTCTTT
15	NA	NA	TRBV29-1	TRBJ2-3	CSARGLGGPTDTQYF	TGCAGCGCTCGCGGCCTGGGTGGTCCCACAGATACGCAGTATTTT
14	NA	NA	TRBV3-1/TRBV3-2	TRBJ1-6	CASSHGLENSPLHF	TGTGCCAGCAGCCATGGTTTGGAGAATTCACCCCTCCACTTT
15	NA	TRBD2	TRBV19	TRBJ2-5	CASGLAGGRRETQYF	TGTGCCAGTGGACTAGCGGGGGGGCGGAGAGAGACCCAGTACTTC
14	NA	NA	TRBV24-1	TRBJ1-1	CATSHGRGNTEAFF	TGTGCCACCTCACACGGGAGGGGGAACACTGAAGCTTTCTTT
16	once	TRBD2	TRBV5-1	TRBJ2-4	CASSLRGGPTKNIQYF	TGCGCCAGCAGCTTGCGCGGGGGACCTACCAAAAACATTCAGTACTTC
14	NA	TRBD1	TRBV7-8	TRBJ2-7	CASSLTGTDYEQYF	TGTGCCAGCAGCTTAACCGGGACAGATTACGAGCAGTACTTC
19	NA	NA	TRBV21-1	TRBJ1-5	CASPESDRDVCEGNQPQHF	TGTGCCAGCCCTGAGTCTGACAGGGATGTCTGTGAAGGCAATCAGCCCCAGCATTTT
17	few	NA	TRBV20-1	TRBJ1-6	CSASGLQGSTYNSPLHF	TGCAGTGCTAGTGGGCTTCAGGGGAGCACCTATAATTCACCCCTCCACTTT
14	NA	NA	TRBV19	TRBJ1-2	CASIDSTGVFGYTF	TGTGCCAGTATCGACTCGACCGGCGTCTTTGGCTACACCTTC
13	NA	NA	TRBV7-3	TRBJ2-1	CASSLYGGGEQFF	TGTGCCAGCAGCTTATACGGGGGTGGTGAGCAGTTCTTC
13	NA	NA	TRBV12-3/TRBV12-4	TRBJ2-2	CASSLRSRRELFF	TGTGCCAGCAGTTTGAGGTCCCGCAGGGAGCTGTTTTTT
16	NA	NA	TRBV27	TRBJ2-2	CASTWGHSPNTGELFF	TGTGCCAGCACCTGGGGACACTCACCGAACACCGGGGAGCTGTTTTTT
12	NA	NA	TRBV30	TRBJ2-7	CAWSLSSYEQYF	TGTGCCTGGAGTCTTAGCTCCTACGAGCAGTACTTC
14	once	NA	TRBV7-2	TRBJ1-4	CASSFYSPNEKLFF	TGTGCCAGCAGCTTCTACAGTCCAAATGAAAAACTGTTTTTT
14	NA	TRBD2	TRBV29-1	TRBJ2-1	CSVTGLGTYNEQFF	TGCAGCGTAACAGGACTAGGCACCTACAATGAACAGTTCTTC
13	NA	NA	TRBV12-3/TRBV12-4	TRBJ1-2	CASSFQGYYGYTF	TGTGCCAGCAGTTTTCAGGGGTACTATGGCTACACCTTC
13	NA	NA	TRBV4-3	TRBJ2-1	CASSRSGHNEQFF	TGCGCCAGCAGCCGAAGCGGGCACAATGAGCAGTTCTTC
16	NA	NA	TRBV2	TRBJ1-5	CASSEGPEGSNQPQHF	TGTGCCAGCAGTGAAGGGCCAGAGGGAAGCAATCAGCCCCAGCATTTT
15	NA	TRBD2	TRBV7-8	TRBJ2-7	CASSRAGTSRYEQYF	TGTGCCAGCAGCCGAGCCGGGACTAGCCGATACGAGCAGTACTTC
12	NA	NA	TRBV7-2	TRBJ2-5	CASSGGIETQYF	TGTGCCAGCAGCGGCGGAATAGAGACCCAGTACTTC
13	NA	NA	TRBV7-2	TRBJ2-7	CASSLGRRYEQYF	TGTGCCAGCAGCTTAGGCAGGCGCTACGAGCAGTACTTC
13	few	TRBD1	TRBV7-9	TRBJ1-2	CASSPGTGNGYTF	TGTGCCAGCAGCCCCGGGACAGGGAATGGCTACACCTTC
14	NA	NA	TRBV30	TRBJ2-7	CAWSERNHAYEQYF	TGTGCCTGGAGTGAGCGGAACCACGCTTACGAGCAGTACTTC